This T cell receptor beta chain was sequenced for a study of blood T cell repertoires in COVID-19. Background on the study: Acute and convalescent COVID-19 samples came from the United States, Italy and Spain. Sources were T cells, B-cell-depleted T cells, or PBMCs; the material itself was cDNA or gDNA.

Source study methods: Scientists estimated how many nucleated cells there were by amplifying reference gene primers. TCRdb keeps only in-frame clones here, not all; method: immunoSEQ multiplex PCR. Clone size and V and J calls were adopted from that table, with D and trimming inferred from the DNA. The table records a few hundred thousand clones, about 86% of them present only once. The V gene end was trimmed by 1 base and the J gene end by 3 bases; junction bases not matched to a gene: 4. This CDR3 is 16 amino acids long. Germline V gene sequence: CDR1 KGHDR, CDR2 SFDVKD. The receptor comes from a woman aged 25 to 39 who had recovered from COVID-19. The chain couples TRBV24-1 to TRBJ2-3, with TRBD2 identical over 9 bases. Specimen: peripheral blood. Here the CDR3 reads CATSDFAREGTDTQYF. The CDR3, as DNA: TGTGCCACCAGTGATTTTGCGCGGGAGGGTACAGATACGCAGTATTTT.